This passage covers 5 T cell receptor beta chains from one sample sequenced in a study of T cell changes during pregnancy in multiple sclerosis. Data came from immunoSEQ multiplex PCR; TCRdb stores just in-frame clones and leaves some out. The sample has over 35,000 clones; approximately 90% are singletons. Sequencing was performed on CD4+ T cells from peripheral blood mononuclear cells, taken in the third trimester of pregnancy. The source is a female donor with multiple sclerosis, enrolled in a pregnancy study.

J is TRBJ2-1 and V is TRBV6-5; 12 bases align to TRBD2. Germline CDR1 and CDR2: MNHEY and SVGAGI. J was trimmed by 6 bases and V by 4 bases; bases with no gene match: 4. This CDR3 is 15 amino acids long. DNA of the CDR3: TGTGCCAGCAGTTCTCCGGGACTAGCGGGCAATGAGCAGTTCTTC. Amino acid sequence: CASSSPGLAGNEQFF.

This chain uses TRBV29-1 with TRBJ2-7; D is perhaps TRBD2 (5 bases). The V end was cut by 8 bases, the J end by 0 bases, with 11 bases between. In germline, CDR1 is SQVTM, CDR2 ANQGSEA. This CDR3 contains 12 residues. This chain's CDR3 is CSSSGPSYEQYF. The DNA for the CDR3 is TGCAGCTCGAGCGGACCCTCCTACGAGCAGTACTTC.

The chain uses TRBV7-8 and TRBJ2-7; D might be TRBD1 (5 bases). Trimming removed 2 bases at V and 5 bases at J, with 22 bases between. Germline loops: CDR1 SGHVS, CDR2 FQNEAQ. This CDR3 spans 17 amino acids. The CDR3 reads CASSLKRIQREGDEQYF. CDR3 in DNA: TGTGCCAGCAGCTTAAAACGAATCCAAAGGGAAGGGGACGAGCAGTACTTC.

J is TRBJ2-7 and V is TRBV4-1, with D maybe TRBD1 (6 bases). Germline values: CDR1 MGHRA, CDR2 YSYEKL. Trimming shortened V by 0 bases and J by 2 bases, and 14 bases separated the two germline ends. The CDR3 length is 16 residues. The CDR3 loop is CASSQEPSGQTYEQYF. The CDR3 nucleotides are TGCGCCAGCAGCCAAGAGCCGTCGGGACAAACCTACGAGCAGTACTTC.

CDR3 in DNA: TGTGCCAGCAGTGTGGATACAGGGGTCGGAGAGACCCAGTACTTC. Translation gives CASSVDTGVGETQYF. The V call is TRBV2, the J call TRBJ2-5; 7 positions match TRBD1. Germline V CDR1 and CDR2: SNHLY, FYNNEI. The CDR3 covers 15 residues. The V segment lost 4 bases and the J segment 4 bases; nucleotides outside the gene matches: 9. The full variable domain, rest sourced from reference TRBV2 and TRBJ2-5, is EPEVTQTPSHQVTQMGQEVILRCVPISNHLYFYWYRQILGQKVEFLVSFYNNEISEKSEIFDDQFSVERPDGSNFTLKIRSTKLEDSAMYFCASSVDTGVGETQYFGPGTRLLVL.